This TCR beta chain was observed in a study of T-cell reconstitution after alpha-beta-depleted transplantation in children (dated by TCRdb to 2016 to 2018). Turning to the overall study: The study quantitatively tracked T-cell immune reconstitution after TCRalphabeta/CD19-depleted allogeneic hematopoietic cell transplantation in children using TCR repertoire profiling.

This clonotype was found a few times. What this receptor recognizes is not known. Base qualities are not provided; no much larger clone lies one nucleotide away. V loses 6 bases of germline sequence and J loses 0 bases, and the interval between the two ends is 8 bases. CDR1 and CDR2, looked up from the germline V gene, are ENHRY and SYGVKD. Spanning cysteine to phenylalanine, the CDR3 consists of 13 amino acids. The retained sequence is limited to the CDR3, 39 bases, with the frame set at the first base. Libraries were made using PCR. The instrument given in TCRdb is Illumina HiSeq 2500. To normalize quantification of the TCRbeta repertoire, the TCR libraries were built with molecular barcoding that relied on unique molecular identifiers. Starting from the raw public reads, TCRdb applied fastp trimming at Q25, assembled clones with MiXCR and retained in-frame beta chains. One record per CDR3 amino acid sequence lists the most common genes and DNA. The sample data list around 530,000 distinct CDR3 sequences, and approximately 32% of these were observed just once. Together, the top ten hold more than 2% of the sample.

This receptor was taken from a human donor who donated a stem cell graft to a child with aplastic anemia. The chain uses TRBV10-3 and TRBJ1-1, with the D segment identity uncertain. Sequencing was performed on PBMCs from the stem cell graft donor, taken from the stem cell graft. The CDR3 protein is CAIRVDLNTEAFF. The DNA sequence is as follows: TGTGCCATCAGGGTGGACCTGAACACTGAAGCTTTCTTT.